These 21 T cell receptor beta chains were all obtained from the same sample, sequenced in a study of T cells in Graves' hyperthyroidism and ophthalmopathy. Regions amplified from RNA transcripts were the TCR beta CDR3 regions. TCR CDR3 underwent first-round RT-PCR with the HTBI primer set. TCRdb used MiXCR to reprocess the multiplex PCR reads, holding one entry per CDR3 protein. The top ten clones hold 8% to 9% of a sample with about 840,000 distinct CDR3 sequences, 35% to 45% of them seen once. The sequenced sample was blood. The origin of the receptors is a man aged 18 to 30 with Graves' hyperthyroidism.

This clonotype was recorded at least ten times. At one of its ends the junction is not consistent with the germline gene, which may arise from a read error. The chain uses TRBV29-1 and TRBJ2-7; D is perhaps TRBD1 or TRBD2 (5 bases each). Germline V gene data show CDR1 as SQVTM and CDR2 as ANQGSEA. This CDR3 is 12 amino acids long. CDR3 DNA sequence: TGCAGCGTTAAAGACCCTGGGACCGAGCAGTACTTC. Encoded protein: CSVKDPGTEQYF.

This clonotype is a singleton in its sample. The chain has TRBV2 and TRBJ2-5; weak D call: TRBD2 (6 bases). The CDR3 consists of 16 residues. The V end lost 1 base, the J end lost 5 bases, and 17 bases lay between the germline ends. Germline CDR1 reads SNHLY; CDR2 reads FYNNEI. CDR3 nucleotides: TGTGCCAGCAGTGAAGGGGACTTCACGGAGGGCGAGACCCAGTACTTC. Protein: CASSEGDFTEGETQYF.

The CDR3 here is CSALGDWSTDTQYF. As DNA, the CDR3 is TGCAGCGCATTGGGGGATTGGAGCACAGATACGCAGTATTTT. The V gene is TRBV29-1, the J gene TRBJ2-3; D may be TRBD1 or TRBD2 (5 bases each). Germline lookup yields CDR1 SQVTM and CDR2 ANQGSEA. The CDR3 runs 14 residues. V was clipped by 7 bases and J by 0 bases, with 14 bases between them.

The gene calls are TRBV5-1 and TRBJ2-2; 8 nucleotides line up with TRBD1. The length of the CDR3 is 15 residues. Trimming cost V 4 bases and J 5 bases; bases outside gene matches: 7. Germline V gives CDR1 SGHRS, CDR2 YFSETQ. CDR3 region: CASSPDRVWTGELFF. As DNA, the CDR3 is TGCGCCAGCAGCCCGGACAGGGTATGGACCGGGGAGCTGTTTTTT.

Ten or more counts support this clonotype. CDR3 in amino acids: CASTMRRGARGYTF. The CDR3 bases are TGTGCCAGCACCATGCGTCGAGGGGCACGGGGCTACACCTTC. The V call is TRBV25-1, the J call TRBJ1-2; possibly TRBD1 for D (5 bases). The V gene's germline CDR1 is MGHDK and CDR2 SYGVNS. The CDR3 runs 14 residues. V gave up 7 bases and J gave up 8 bases, with 20 bases separating them.

Turning to this clonotype: A much larger clone differs by one base, so this may be a read error. The chain links TRBV10-3 to TRBJ2-7; 10 nucleotides agree with TRBD1. This CDR3 has 16 residues. The germline CDR1 and CDR2 sequences are ENHRY and SYGVKD. CDR3 in DNA: TGTGCCATCGGTGACCCCCCCGGGACAGGGGACTACGAGCAGTACTTC. It is translated as CAIGDPPGTGDYEQYF.

In this sample, this clonotype turned up many times. J is TRBJ1-5 and V is TRBV24-1, with D perhaps matching TRBD1 (5 bases). This CDR3 region has 14 residues. Trimming cost V 4 bases and J 4 bases, with 10 bases left between them. Germline V gene lookup returns CDR1 KGHDR and CDR2 SFDVKD. CDR3: CATSESGRNQPQHF. CDR3 DNA: TGTGCCACCAGTGAGTCAGGGAGGAATCAGCCCCAGCATTTT.

This clonotype was seen at least ten times. The chain carries TRBV2 and TRBJ1-2; 8 bases line up with TRBD1. V trimming: 5 bases; J trimming: 7 bases; junction bases outside the gene matches: 21. This CDR3 has 18 residues. Germline V gives CDR1 SNHLY, CDR2 FYNNEI. CDR3 region: CASSQPGQDLTLRSGYTF. CDR3 coding DNA: TGTGCCAGCAGTCAGCCGGGACAGGACCTCACTTTGAGGAGTGGCTACACCTTC.

On this clonotype: Since a much larger clone is just one base distant, this may be a read error. The V call is TRBV9, the J call TRBJ1-2, with 10 bases matching TRBD1. V trimming: 2 bases; J trimming: 4 bases; junction bases outside the gene matches: 8. The CDR3 is 16 residues long. Germline assignment: CDR1 SGDLS and CDR2 YYNGEE. The CDR3 DNA is TGTGCCAGCAGCGTGGCCGAGACAGGGGGCGGCTATGGCTACACCTTC. Its protein product is CASSVAETGGGYGYTF. The full variable domain, rest sourced from reference TRBV9 and TRBJ1-2, is DSGVTQTPKHLITATGQRVTLRCSPRSGDLSVYWYQQSLDQGLQFLIQYYNGEERAKGNILERFSAQQFPDLHSELNLSSLELGDSALYFCASSVAETGGGYGYTFGSGTRLTVV.

The chain carries TRBV7-2 and TRBJ1-1; 7 bases are a match to TRBD1. The CDR3 has 15 amino acids. Germline values: CDR1 SGHTA, CDR2 FQGNSA. Germline trimming cut 5 bases from V and 5 bases from J; bases unmatched to any gene: 11. Here the CDR3 DNA reads TGTGCCAGCAGCCCACGGGGACAGCCCCCAACTGAAGCTTTCTTT. As protein: CASSPRGQPPTEAFF.

The chain carries TRBV7-8 and TRBJ1-6; the D is unclear. Deletions cut 0 bases from V and 4 bases from J, with 10 bases between. Germline V gene data show CDR1 as SGHVS and CDR2 as FQNEAQ. The CDR3 consists of 16 residues. The CDR3 DNA reads as TGTGCCAGCAGCTTAGCCCCAAACCTATATAATTCACCCCTCCACTTT. This codes for CASSLAPNLYNSPLHF.

Many counts were recorded for this clonotype. The CDR3 DNA is TGCAGTGCACTACTAATCACTGAAGCTTTCTTT. It is translated as CSALLITEAFF. V usage is TRBV20-1 and J usage is TRBJ1-1, with D unresolved. Germline values: CDR1 DFQATT, CDR2 SNEGSKA (reference sequence). V was shortened by 6 bases and J by 4 bases, with 9 bases between the two germline ends. This CDR3 region has 11 residues.

V usage is TRBV29-1 and J usage is TRBJ2-7, with D tentatively TRBD2 (5 bases). V shed 5 bases and J shed 7 bases, with 18 bases lying between them. Germline CDR1 SQVTM, CDR2 ANQGSEA. The CDR3 is made up of 13 amino acids. The CDR3 DNA follows: TGCAGCGTTTGTAGGACCCTAGAGGGAGAGCAGTACTTC. Protein product: CSVCRTLEGEQYF.

This clonotype was seen a few times. The chain is built from TRBV7-2 and TRBJ1-1; D is uncertain. Per the germline V gene, CDR1 is SGHTA and CDR2 is FQGNSA. V was pared by 3 bases and J by 0 bases, with 11 bases between. The CDR3 is made up of 15 amino acids. The CDR3 loop is CASSFVAGLNTEAFF. The CDR3 nucleotides are TGTGCCAGCAGCTTTGTGGCAGGTCTGAACACTGAAGCTTTCTTT.

There are a few counts of this clonotype. This chain connects TRBV20-1 to TRBJ2-7, with 7 bases fitting TRBD1. This CDR3 is 15 amino acids long. Per germline, CDR1 DFQATT and CDR2 SNEGSKA (reference sequence). V dropped 3 bases and J dropped 7; count of bases not matched to a gene: 15. The CDR3: CSASELGTALAEQYF. The CDR3 coding sequence is TGCAGTGCTAGCGAACTTGGGACAGCCCTCGCGGAGCAGTACTTC.

In its sample, this clonotype was seen many times. The chain carries TRBV6-6 and TRBJ1-1; D not certain. Trimming took 7 bases from V and 1 from J, leaving 10 bases between them. The germline V gene has CDR1 MNHNY and CDR2 SVGAGI (reference sequence). The CDR3 runs 13 residues. CDR3 coding DNA: TGTGCCAGCATCATGTTCCCGAACACTGAAGCTTTCTTT. This sequence encodes CASIMFPNTEAFF.

Concerning this clonotype itself: Its ends do not fully match the called genes, so a read error is possible. The chain links TRBV7-8 to TRBJ1-1; TRBD1 is a possible D gene (6 bases). This CDR3 region has 14 residues. From germline, CDR1 is SGHVS and CDR2 FQNEAQ. The CDR3 loop is CASSQGHGGSEAFF. CDR3 nucleotide sequence: TGCGCCAGCAGCCAAGGGCACGGGGGCTCTGAAGCTTTCTTT. Filled out from reference TRBV7-8 and TRBJ1-1, the complete variable domain reads GAGVSQSPRYKVAKRGQDVALRCDPISGHVSLFWYQQALGQGPEFLTYFQNEAQLDKSGLPSDRFFAERPEGSVSTLKIQRTQQEDSAVYLCASSQGHGGSEAFFGQGTRLTVV.

The J gene is TRBJ2-7, the V gene TRBV7-3; a weak D match, TRBD1 (6 bases). The V and J ends lost 5 bases and 6 bases respectively, with 20 bases between them. Germline CDR1 SGHTA, CDR2 FQGTGA. The CDR3 runs 15 residues. CDR3 sequence: CASSQDRTGITEQYF. The CDR3 DNA sequence: TGTGCCAGCAGCCAAGATCGTACAGGGATTACCGAGCAGTACTTC. Full variable domain (missing parts from reference TRBV7-3 and TRBJ2-7): GAGVSQTPSNKVTEKGKYVELRCDPISGHTALYWYRQSLGQGPEFLIYFQGTGAADDSGLPNDRFFAVRPEGSVSTLKIQRTERGDSAVYLCASSQDRTGITEQYFGPGTRLTVT.

Ten or more counts support this clonotype. This chain connects TRBV7-9 to TRBJ1-6; no clear D. Germline V lookup: CDR1 SEHNR, CDR2 FQNEAQ (reference sequence). CDR3 length: 15 residues. With 2 bases removed from V and 7 bases from J, the gap between germline ends came to 12 bases. This CDR3 is CASSLTSARNSPLHF. The CDR3 DNA reads TGTGCCAGCAGCTTAACATCGGCGAGAAATTCACCCCTCCACTTT. The entire variable domain, with the rest obtained from reference TRBV7-9 and TRBJ1-6, is as follows: DTGVSQNPRHKITKRGQNVTFRCDPISEHNRLYWYRQTLGQGPEFLTYFQNEAQLEKSRLLSDRFSAERPKGSFSTLEIQRTEQGDSAMYLCASSLTSARNSPLHFGNGTRLTVT.

With respect to this clonotype: With a much larger clone just one base away, this may be a read error. The gene calls are TRBV20-1 and TRBJ1-1; 7 bases align to TRBD1. The CDR3 is 17 amino acids. Looked up from germline, CDR1 is DFQATT and CDR2 is SNEGSKA (reference sequence). CDR3 protein: CSARGARQGTVASEASF. For the CDR3, the DNA is TGCAGTGCTAGAGGTGCGAGGCAGGGGACAGTAGCAAGTGAAGCTTCCTTT.

The genes are TRBV7-9 and TRBJ1-2; TRBD1 matches at 7 bases. From germline, CDR1 is SEHNR and CDR2 FQNEAQ (reference sequence). With V trimmed by 3 bases and J by 1 base, 5 bases remained unmatched. The CDR3 extends over 15 amino acids. The CDR3 is CASSLEGQLNYGYTF. The CDR3 DNA reads as TGTGCCAGCAGCTTGGAGGGACAGCTTAACTATGGCTACACCTTC.